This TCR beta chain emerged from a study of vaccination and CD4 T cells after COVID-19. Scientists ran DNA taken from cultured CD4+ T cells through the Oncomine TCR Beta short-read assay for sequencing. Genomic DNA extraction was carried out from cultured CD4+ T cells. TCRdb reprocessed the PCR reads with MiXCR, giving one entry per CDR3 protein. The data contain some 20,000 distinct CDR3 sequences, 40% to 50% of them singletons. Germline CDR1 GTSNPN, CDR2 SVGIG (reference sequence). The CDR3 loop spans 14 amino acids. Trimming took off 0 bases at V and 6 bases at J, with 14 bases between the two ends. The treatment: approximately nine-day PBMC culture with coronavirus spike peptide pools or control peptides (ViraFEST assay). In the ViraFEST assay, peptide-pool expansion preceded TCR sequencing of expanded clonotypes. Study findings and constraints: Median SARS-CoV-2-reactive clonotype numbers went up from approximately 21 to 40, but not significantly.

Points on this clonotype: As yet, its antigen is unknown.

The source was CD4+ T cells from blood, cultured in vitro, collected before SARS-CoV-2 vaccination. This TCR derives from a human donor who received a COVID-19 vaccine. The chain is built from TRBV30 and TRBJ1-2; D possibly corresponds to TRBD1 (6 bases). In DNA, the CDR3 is TGTGCCTGGAGTGTAGGACAGCCTTCCCATGGCTACACCTTC. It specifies CAWSVGQPSHGYTF.